This TCR beta chain was observed in a study of cytomegalovirus exposure and HLA in healthy donors. Regarding the study as a whole: It was confirmed in vitro that a few of the CMV-associated chains were specific for CMV antigens. Reports indicated that the classifier achieved high specificity and sensitivity in diagnosing cytomegalovirus status. Near-uniform donor sequencing depth was presumed by presence/absence analyses.

This clone appeared a few times. What it recognizes is unknown. CDR3 length: 16 residues. Per the germline V gene, CDR1 is MNHEY and CDR2 is SVGAGI. The V and J ends lost 4 bases and 0 bases, in that order; junction bases with no gene match: 5. The PCR ran on 60 Vbeta and 13 Jbeta primers. Profiled with immunoSEQ multiplex PCR; TCRdb holds only in-frame clones, not every one. Among 120,000 or so clones listed, approximately 66% were seen once. The origin of this receptor is a woman in her thirties or forties in good health and CMV-seropositive. J is TRBJ2-2 and V is TRBV6-5; 7 nucleotides agree with TRBD2. The material sequenced was PBMCs. The CDR3 here is CASSSTAGSNTGELFF. The CDR3 DNA follows: TGTGCCAGCAGTTCAACAGCGGGATCGAACACCGGGGAGCTGTTTTTT.